Given below is one TCR beta chain in context. These data originate in a study of blood T cell repertoires in COVID-19. About the research overall: Specimens from acute and convalescent COVID-19 originated in the United States, Italy and Spain. In each case, the material was cDNA or gDNA derived from T cells, B-cell-depleted T cells, or PBMCs.

V shed 4 bases, J shed 2 bases, and the junction held 7 bases outside the gene matches. This CDR3 is 15 amino acids long. Germline loops: CDR1 SQVTM, CDR2 ANQGSEA. The assay was immunoSEQ multiplex PCR, and TCRdb's table has in-frame clones only and misses some. The table records some 250,000 clones, approximately 88% of them present only once. What was sequenced was peripheral blood. The TCR sequence derives from a man aged 35 to 55 with acute or convalescent COVID-19. The V and J genes are TRBV29-1 and TRBJ1-2, with 10 bases fitting TRBD1. CDR3 region: CSVGEGQGRNYGYTF. DNA of the CDR3: TGCAGCGTTGGAGAGGGACAGGGGAGGAACTATGGCTACACCTTC.